This T cell receptor (beta chain) is drawn from a study of cytomegalovirus exposure and HLA in healthy donors. As for the study in general: There were approximately 85 million unique TCRs (from HLA-typed donors) in an early data release. Study-wide results and caveats: From TCR beta sequences, most subjects' HLA-A and HLA-B alleles were reportedly predicted accurately.

This CDR3 region has 13 residues. Germline values: CDR1 SGHAT, CDR2 FQNNGV. Only a few counts were recorded for this clone. Its specificity is unknown. Relative to the germline gene, one junction end is altered; a read error may explain this. Those who donated were healthy bone marrow donors. The PCR ran on 60 Vbeta and 13 Jbeta primers. Method: immunoSEQ multiplex PCR; TCRdb's copy keeps in-frame clones and lacks some. The repertoire has more than 80,000 clones, roughly nine tenths of them found once; the top ten carry 8% to 10%. This sequence joins TRBV11-2 and TRBJ1-2; 8 nucleotides match TRBD1. Sequenced sample: PBMCs. The source is a man younger than 40 in good health and CMV-seropositive. CDR3 in amino acids: CASSVDRGHGYTF. The DNA of the CDR3 is TGTGCCAGCAGCGTAGACAGGGGCCATGGCTACACCTTC.